This is a list of T cell receptor beta chains from one sample in a study of long-term antiretroviral therapy in people with HIV. The protocol was immunoSEQ multiplex PCR, while the TCRdb copy is restricted to in-frame clones and leaves out a portion. The sample has over 15,000 clones; roughly 76% are singletons. Sample: unsorted PBMCs, taken 1.5 years before starting antiretroviral therapy. Receptors originate from a woman aged 45-59 years with HIV. CDR3s include the opening cysteine and the closing phenylalanine or tryptophan. D genes are given only for firm matches. Some rows have no size entry. The others give once, few or many, or a class for an expanded clone.

clone size	D gene	J gene	V gene	CDR3 DNA	CDR3 protein
.	TRBD1	TRBJ1-2	TRBV5-1	TGCGCCAGCAGCTTGGGGGACAGGAATTATGGCTACACCTTC	CASSLGDRNYGYTF
few	.	TRBJ2-5	TRBV19	TGTGCCAGTAGTACCCGGACGGACCAAGAGACCCAGTACTTC	CASSTRTDQETQYF
.	TRBD1	TRBJ2-3	TRBV7-9	TGTGCCAGCAGCTCCGGGACAGCAGATACGCAGTATTTT	CASSSGTADTQYF
.	.	TRBJ1-6	TRBV4-1	TGCGCCAGCAGCCAAGTCAGGGATCAAAATTCACCCCTCCACTTT	CASSQVRDQNSPLHF
.	TRBD2	TRBJ2-3	TRBV7-2	TGTGCCAGCAGCTTGACTAGCGGGGCTAGCACAGATACGCAGTATTTT	CASSLTSGASTDTQYF
.	TRBD2	TRBJ2-6	TRBV5-6	TGTGCCAGCAGCCTGGGACTAGCGGGGACCGGTAGGGCCAACGTCCTGACTTTC	CASSLGLAGTGRANVLTF
.	.	TRBJ1-6	TRBV27	TGTGCCAGCAGTTTATCGGGGGTGTCCTATAATTCACCCCTCCACTTT	CASSLSGVSYNSPLHF
medium-sized	.	TRBJ1-6	TRBV2	TGTGCCAGCAGTGAGGGGTTTTACAATTCACCCCTCCACTTT	CASSEGFYNSPLHF
.	.	TRBJ2-5	TRBV5-6	TGTGCCAGCAGCTACTCGGGCGTAGAGACCCAGTACTTC	CASSYSGVETQYF
.	.	TRBJ2-6	TRBV19	TGTGCCAGTAGTATAACCAGCCCTGGGGCCAACGTCCTGACTTTC	CASSITSPGANVLTF
.	TRBD2	TRBJ2-7	TRBV4-2	TGTGCCAGCAGCCCATCAAGGACTAGCGGGGTCAACCACGAGCAGTACTTC	CASSPSRTSGVNHEQYF
.	.	TRBJ1-2	TRBV7-3	TGTGCCAGCAGCTTAAGGACGAGGGGACGGAGCTATGGCTACACCTTC	CASSLRTRGRSYGYTF
once	.	TRBJ1-1	TRBV5-3	TGTCCACAGTTGCCTACCAGGGATGTCACTGAAGCTTTCTTT	CPQLPTRDVTEAFF
.	TRBD1	TRBJ1-3	TRBV28	TGTGCCAGCGGATTGACACAGGGGACACGCTCTGGAAACACCATATATTTT	CASGLTQGTRSGNTIYF
.	TRBD1	TRBJ2-2	TRBV6-5	TGTGCCAGCAGTTACCGGACAGGGGGCACCGGGGAGCTGTTTTTT	CASSYRTGGTGELFF
.	.	TRBJ2-7	TRBV5-1	TGCGCCAGCAGCTTGGGGTTCCACAGTGCGGGGCTCCCTGGGTACGAGCAGTACTTC	CASSLGFHSAGLPGYEQYF
.	TRBD2	TRBJ2-2	TRBV10-3	TGTGCCATCAGGGAAGTGGGGGAGGGCACCGGGGAGCTGTTTTTT	CAIREVGEGTGELFF
few	TRBD1	TRBJ1-5	TRBV5-4	TGTGCCAGCAGCTTGGGGACAGGGAATCAGCCCCAGCATTTT	CASSLGTGNQPQHF
.	TRBD1	TRBJ1-5	TRBV7-9	TGTGCCAGCAGCATGGGACAGGGGGACCCCCAGCATTTT	CASSMGQGDPQHF
.	TRBD1	TRBJ1-4	TRBV6-1	TGTGCCAGCCGAGGGGGCAGGGAAAGGGAAAAACTGTTTTTT	CASRGGREREKLFF
.	TRBD2	TRBJ2-1	TRBV4-1	TGCGCCAGCAGCCAGGGACTAGCGGCCTACAATGAGCAGTTCTTC	CASSQGLAAYNEQFF
.	.	TRBJ1-1	TRBV19	TGTGCCAGTAGTATAGGTTTGACTGAAGCTTTCTTT	CASSIGLTEAFF
.	.	TRBJ2-6	TRBV18	TGTGCCAGCTCACCATCGGCGCGGGGCGAGCCCTCTGGGGCCAACGTCCTGACTTTC	CASSPSARGEPSGANVLTF
.	TRBD1	TRBJ1-1	TRBV11-2	TGTGCCAGCAGCTTAAAGTCGGGTAGACAGGGAAGGGTGAACACTGAAGCTTTCTTT	CASSLKSGRQGRVNTEAFF
.	.	TRBJ1-2	TRBV7-2	TGTGCCAGCAGCTTAGAAGAGGCCTATGGCTACACCTTC	CASSLEEAYGYTF
.	TRBD2	TRBJ2-1	TRBV7-8	TGTGCCAGCAGCTTACCTAGCGGGGCCTACAATGAGCAGTTCTTC	CASSLPSGAYNEQFF
.	.	TRBJ1-1	TRBV5-7	TGTGCCAGCAGCTTGGAGTCAGGATTCGCTGAAGCTTTCTTT	CASSLESGFAEAFF
once	.	TRBJ1-1	TRBV9	TGTGCCAGCAGCGTAGTGGGGGCTGGCACTGAAGCTTTCTTT	CASSVVGAGTEAFF
medium-sized	.	TRBJ2-7	TRBV7-3	TGTGCCAGCAGCTTAAATCCCACGGCGGGGCAGTACTTC	CASSLNPTAGQYF
.	TRBD1	TRBJ1-4	TRBV5-1	TGCGCCAGCAGCCAGTCGGGACAGGGGAATGAAAAACTGTTTTTT	CASSQSGQGNEKLFF
.	.	TRBJ2-1	TRBV7-8	TGTGCCAGCAGCTTAGCGATCGGATCTGAGCAGTTCTTC	CASSLAIGSEQFF
.	.	TRBJ2-1	TRBV20-1	TGCAGTGCTAAAACCTATAATGAGCAGTTCTTC	CSAKTYNEQFF
.	TRBD1	TRBJ1-6	TRBV11-2	TGTGCCAGCAGCTTAGATCTGGGACAGGGGGTGAATTCACCCCTCCACTTT	CASSLDLGQGVNSPLHF
.	.	TRBJ2-2	TRBV5-1	TGCGCCAGCAGCTTGGCAGACGGGGAGCTGTTTTTT	CASSLADGELFF
few	.	TRBJ2-6	TRBV27	TGTGCCAGCAGTCACGGGAGCTCTGGGGCCAACGTCCTGACTTTC	CASSHGSSGANVLTF
.	.	TRBJ2-5	TRBV7-2	TGTGCCAGCAGCTTATCACCAGGGTTCTCAGAGACCCAGTACTTC	CASSLSPGFSETQYF
.	.	TRBJ2-6	TRBV19	TGTGCCAGTAGTATATTGGAGATGGGGGGATACTCTGGGGCCAACGTCCTGACTTTC	CASSILEMGGYSGANVLTF
.	TRBD2	TRBJ2-3	TRBV5-1	TGCGCCAGCAGCTTGGGCAGCGGGGGCACAGATACGCAGTATTTT	CASSLGSGGTDTQYF
.	TRBD1	TRBJ2-1	TRBV6-4	TGTGCCAGCAGCCACGGGACAGGTTACAATGAGCAGTTCTTC	CASSHGTGYNEQFF
.	.	TRBJ2-7	TRBV11-2	TGTGCCAGCAGCTTAGTGGTCTACGAGCAGTACTTC	CASSLVVYEQYF
.	.	TRBJ1-1	TRBV5-6	TGTGCCAGCAGCTCTAGGAGGGCCCCTGAAGCTTTCTTT	CASSSRRAPEAFF
.	TRBD1	TRBJ2-5	TRBV18	TGTGCCAGCTCACAGCAGGGGGCAGCGTTGGAGACCCAGTACTTC	CASSQQGAALETQYF
.	.	TRBJ2-7	TRBV27	TGTGCCAGCAGTCTACACAGGGCTGGCTACGAGCAGTACTTC	CASSLHRAGYEQYF
.	TRBD2	TRBJ2-3	TRBV5-1	TGCGCCAGCAGTAGAGGGCTAGCGGGGGGCCAACGGAGCACAGATACGCAGTATTTT	CASSRGLAGGQRSTDTQYF
once	TRBD2	TRBJ2-5	TRBV7-6	TGTGCCAGCAGCCTAAGCGGGGGGCTGGAGACCCAGTACTTC	CASSLSGGLETQYF
.	TRBD1	TRBJ1-2	TRBV19	TGTGCCAGTAGCCGATTGTCGGACAGGGCTATGTATGGCTACACCTTC	CASSRLSDRAMYGYTF
.	TRBD2	TRBJ2-7	TRBV18	TGTGCCAGCTCACGAGGGGCTAGCGGGGAACCCTACGAGCAGTACTTC	CASSRGASGEPYEQYF
.	.	TRBJ2-3	TRBV2	TGTGCCAGCACACCCCAACCCAGCACAGATACGCAGTATTTT	CASTPQPSTDTQYF
once	.	TRBJ1-1	TRBV10-3	TGTGCCAGCAACAAACAGGGAAGCACTGAAGCTTTCTTT	CASNKQGSTEAFF
.	TRBD1	TRBJ1-2	TRBV14	TGTGCCAGCAGCCCGGGACAGTACTATGGCTACACCTTC	CASSPGQYYGYTF
.	.	TRBJ1-1	TRBV11-3	TGTGCCAGCAGCTTATACGAGAACACTGAAGCTTTCTTT	CASSLYENTEAFF
few	.	TRBJ1-6	TRBV5-1	TGCGCCAGCAGCTTGGAGGTCTTAGCACCCCTCCACTTT	CASSLEVLAPLHF
.	.	TRBJ2-1	TRBV5-6	TGTGCCAGCAGCGCCGCCGGGGTCGGGGTTTACAATGAGCAGTTCTTC	CASSAAGVGVYNEQFF